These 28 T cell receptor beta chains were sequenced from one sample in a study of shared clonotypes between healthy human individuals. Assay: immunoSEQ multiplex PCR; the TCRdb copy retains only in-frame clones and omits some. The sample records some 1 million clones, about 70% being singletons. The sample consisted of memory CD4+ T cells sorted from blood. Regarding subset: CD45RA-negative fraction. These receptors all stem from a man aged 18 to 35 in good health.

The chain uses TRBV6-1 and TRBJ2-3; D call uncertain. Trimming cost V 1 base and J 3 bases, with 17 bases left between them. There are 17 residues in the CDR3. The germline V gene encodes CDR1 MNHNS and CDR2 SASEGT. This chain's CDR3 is CASSEELATIATDTQYF. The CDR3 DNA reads TGTGCCAGCAGTGAAGAATTAGCCACCATCGCGACAGATACGCAGTATTTT.

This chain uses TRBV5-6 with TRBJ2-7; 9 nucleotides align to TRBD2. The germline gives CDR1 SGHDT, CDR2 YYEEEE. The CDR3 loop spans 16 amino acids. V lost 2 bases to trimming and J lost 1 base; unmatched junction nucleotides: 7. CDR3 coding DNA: TGTGCCAGCAGCTTTCTACGACTAGCGGCTTCCTACGAGCAGTACTTC. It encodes CASSFLRLAASYEQYF.

CDR3 sequence reads: CASSPYRSGNHEQYF. CDR3 sequence (DNA): TGTGCCAGCAGCCCGTATCGCTCCGGCAACCACGAGCAGTACTTC. The chain has TRBV5-6 and TRBJ2-7; no clear D gene. The CDR3 sequence is 15 residues long. The V and J ends lost 4 bases and 5 bases respectively, with 19 bases between them. Germline CDR1 and CDR2: SGHDT and YYEEEE.

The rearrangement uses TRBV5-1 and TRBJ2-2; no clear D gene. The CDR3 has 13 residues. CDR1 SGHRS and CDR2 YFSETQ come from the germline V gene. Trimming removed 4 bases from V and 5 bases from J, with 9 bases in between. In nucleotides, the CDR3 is TGCGCCAGCAGCCGTTCAGGAACCGGGGAGCTGTTTTTT. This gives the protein CASSRSGTGELFF.

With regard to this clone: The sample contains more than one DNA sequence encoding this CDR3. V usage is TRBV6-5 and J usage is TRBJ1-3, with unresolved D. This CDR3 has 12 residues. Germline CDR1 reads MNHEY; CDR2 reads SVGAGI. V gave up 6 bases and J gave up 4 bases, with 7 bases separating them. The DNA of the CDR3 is TGTGCCAGCAGAACGGGCGGAAACACCATATATTTT. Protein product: CASRTGGNTIYF.

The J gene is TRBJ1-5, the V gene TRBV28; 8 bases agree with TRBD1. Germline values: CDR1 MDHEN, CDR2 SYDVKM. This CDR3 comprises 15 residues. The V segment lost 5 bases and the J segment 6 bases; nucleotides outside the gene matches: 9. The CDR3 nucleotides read TGTGCCAGCAGTCCTGCATCAGGGGGCACTCAGCCCCAGCATTTT. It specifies CASSPASGGTQPQHF.

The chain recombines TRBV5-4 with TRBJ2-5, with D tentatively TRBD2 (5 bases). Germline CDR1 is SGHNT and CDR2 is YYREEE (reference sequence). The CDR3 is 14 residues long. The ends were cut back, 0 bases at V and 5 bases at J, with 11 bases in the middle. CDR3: CASSLAGVVETQYF. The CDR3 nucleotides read TGTGCCAGCAGCTTGGCCGGGGTCGTGGAGACCCAGTACTTC.

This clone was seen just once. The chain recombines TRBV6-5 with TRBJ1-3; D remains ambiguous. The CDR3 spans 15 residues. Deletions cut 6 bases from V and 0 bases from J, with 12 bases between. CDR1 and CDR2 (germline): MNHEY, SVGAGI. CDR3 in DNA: TGTGCCAGCAGGAACGGGGTTTACTCTGGAAACACCATATATTTT. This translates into CASRNGVYSGNTIYF.

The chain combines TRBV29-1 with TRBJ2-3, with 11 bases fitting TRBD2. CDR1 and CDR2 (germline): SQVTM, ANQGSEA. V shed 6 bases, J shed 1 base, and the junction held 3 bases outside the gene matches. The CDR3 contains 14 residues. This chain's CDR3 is CSVRTSGRTDTQYF. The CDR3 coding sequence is TGCAGCGTAAGGACTAGCGGGCGCACAGATACGCAGTATTTT.

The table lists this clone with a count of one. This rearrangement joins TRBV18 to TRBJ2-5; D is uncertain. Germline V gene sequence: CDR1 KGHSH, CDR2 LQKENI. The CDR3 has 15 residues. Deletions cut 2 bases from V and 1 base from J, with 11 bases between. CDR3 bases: TGTGCCAGCTCACCAGTGGCCGGAACCCAAGAGACCCAGTACTTC. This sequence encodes CASSPVAGTQETQYF. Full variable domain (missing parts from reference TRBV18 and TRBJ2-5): NAGVMQNPRHLVRRRGQEARLRCSPMKGHSHVYWYRQLPEEGLKFMVYLQKENIIDESGMPKERFSAEFPKEGPSILRIQQVVRGDSAAYFCASSPVAGTQETQYFGPGTRLLVL.

Written as DNA, the CDR3 is TGTGCCAGCTCACTCTTTGCGGGAGCGAGCTCCTACGAGCAGTACTTC. It codes for CASSLFAGASSYEQYF. The chain employs TRBV18 and TRBJ2-7; TRBD2 matches 7 bases. This CDR3 is 16 amino acids long. Germline values: CDR1 KGHSH, CDR2 LQKENI. V lost 4 bases, J lost 0 bases, and 9 bases stayed unmatched. The entire variable domain, with the rest obtained from reference TRBV18 and TRBJ2-7, is as follows: NAGVMQNPRHLVRRRGQEARLRCSPMKGHSHVYWYRQLPEEGLKFMVYLQKENIIDESGMPKERFSAEFPKEGPSILRIQQVVRGDSAAYFCASSLFAGASSYEQYFGPGTRLTVT.

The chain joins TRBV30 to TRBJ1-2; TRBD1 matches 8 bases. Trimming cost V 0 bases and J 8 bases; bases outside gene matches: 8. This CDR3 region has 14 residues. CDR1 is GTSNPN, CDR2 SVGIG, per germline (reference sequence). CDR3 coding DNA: TGTGCCTGGAGTGTTCAGGGGGCCGTAAGGGGCTACACCTTC. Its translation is CAWSVQGAVRGYTF.

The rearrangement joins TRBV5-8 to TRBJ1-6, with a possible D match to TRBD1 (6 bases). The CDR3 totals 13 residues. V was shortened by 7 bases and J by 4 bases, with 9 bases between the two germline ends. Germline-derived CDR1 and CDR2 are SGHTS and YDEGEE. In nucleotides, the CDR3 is TGTGCCAGCCTGGACAGATATAATTCACCCCTCCACTTT. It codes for CASLDRYNSPLHF.

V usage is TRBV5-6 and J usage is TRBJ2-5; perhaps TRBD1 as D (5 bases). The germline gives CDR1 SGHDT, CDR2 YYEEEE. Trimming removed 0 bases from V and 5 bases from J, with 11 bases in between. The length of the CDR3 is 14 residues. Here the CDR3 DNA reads TGTGCCAGCAGCTTGGTCTGGGGCCGTGAGACCCAGTACTTC. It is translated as CASSLVWGRETQYF.

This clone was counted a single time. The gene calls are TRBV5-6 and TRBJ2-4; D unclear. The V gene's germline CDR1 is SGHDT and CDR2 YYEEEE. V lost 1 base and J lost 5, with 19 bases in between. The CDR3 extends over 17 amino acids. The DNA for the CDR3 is TGTGCCAGCAGCTTGACGACTGGCCGGGTAAAGGAAAACATTCAGTACTTC. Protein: CASSLTTGRVKENIQYF.

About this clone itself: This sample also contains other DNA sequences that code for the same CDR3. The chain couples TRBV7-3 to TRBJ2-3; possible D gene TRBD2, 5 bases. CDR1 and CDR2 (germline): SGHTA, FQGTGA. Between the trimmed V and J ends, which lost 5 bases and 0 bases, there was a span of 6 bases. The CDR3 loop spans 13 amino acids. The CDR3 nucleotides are TGTGCCAGCAGCAGGACTAGCACAGATACGCAGTATTTT. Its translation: CASSRTSTDTQYF.

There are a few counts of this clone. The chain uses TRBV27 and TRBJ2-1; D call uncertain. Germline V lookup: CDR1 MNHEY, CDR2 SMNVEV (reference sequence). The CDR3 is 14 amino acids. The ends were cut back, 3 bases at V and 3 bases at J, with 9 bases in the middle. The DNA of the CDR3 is TGTGCCAGCAGTTTGGAGAAAGGCTACAATGAGCAGTTCTTC. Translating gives CASSLEKGYNEQFF.

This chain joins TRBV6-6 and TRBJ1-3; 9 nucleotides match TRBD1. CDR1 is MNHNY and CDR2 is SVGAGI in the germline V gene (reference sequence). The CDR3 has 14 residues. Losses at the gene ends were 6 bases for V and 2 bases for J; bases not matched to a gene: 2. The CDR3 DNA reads TGTGCCAGCAGCGGGACAGGGACTGGAAACACCATATATTTT. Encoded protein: CASSGTGTGNTIYF.

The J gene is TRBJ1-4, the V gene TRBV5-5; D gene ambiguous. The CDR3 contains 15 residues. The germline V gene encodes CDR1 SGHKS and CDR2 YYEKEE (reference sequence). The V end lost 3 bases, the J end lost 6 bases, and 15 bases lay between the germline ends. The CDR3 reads CASSSRYTVDEKLFF. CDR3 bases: TGTGCCAGCAGCTCCCGTTACACTGTGGATGAAAAACTGTTTTTT.

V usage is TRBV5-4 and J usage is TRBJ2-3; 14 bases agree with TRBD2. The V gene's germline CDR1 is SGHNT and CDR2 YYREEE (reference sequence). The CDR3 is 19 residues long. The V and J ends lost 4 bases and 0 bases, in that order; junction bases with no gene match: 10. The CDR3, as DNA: TGTGCCAGCAGCCCGGGGGGACTAGCGGGGGAGATAAGCACAGATACGCAGTATTTT. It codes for CASSPGGLAGEISTDTQYF.

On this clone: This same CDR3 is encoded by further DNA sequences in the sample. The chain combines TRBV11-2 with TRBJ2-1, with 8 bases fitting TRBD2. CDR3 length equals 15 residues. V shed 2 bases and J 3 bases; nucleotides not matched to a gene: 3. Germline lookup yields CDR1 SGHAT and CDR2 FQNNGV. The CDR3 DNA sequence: TGTGCCAGCAGCTTAAGCGGGGGTCTCTACAATGAGCAGTTCTTC. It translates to CASSLSGGLYNEQFF.

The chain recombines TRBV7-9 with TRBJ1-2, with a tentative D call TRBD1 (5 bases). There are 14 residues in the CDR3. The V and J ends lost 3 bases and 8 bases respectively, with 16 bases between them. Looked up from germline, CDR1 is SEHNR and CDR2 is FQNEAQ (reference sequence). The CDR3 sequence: CASSFWGPRWGYTF. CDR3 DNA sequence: TGTGCCAGCAGCTTTTGGGGCCCCCGATGGGGCTACACCTTC.

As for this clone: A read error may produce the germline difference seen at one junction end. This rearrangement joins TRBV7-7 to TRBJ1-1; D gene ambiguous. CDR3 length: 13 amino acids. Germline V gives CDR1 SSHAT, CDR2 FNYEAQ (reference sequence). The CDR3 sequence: CASSLGANTEAFF. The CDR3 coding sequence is TGTGCTAGCAGCTTAGGCGCGAACACTGAAGCTTTCTTT. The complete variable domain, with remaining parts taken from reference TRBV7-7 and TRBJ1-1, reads GAGVSQSPRYKVTKRGQDVTLRCDPISSHATLYWYQQALGQGPEFLTYFNYEAQPDKSGLPSDRFSAERPEGSISTLTIQRTEQRDSAMYRCASSLGANTEAFFGQGTRLTVV.

The CDR3 spells CASSPGLAGGLETQYF. The CDR3 bases are TGTGCCAGCAGCCCAGGACTAGCGGGGGGGCTAGAGACCCAGTACTTC. The chain uses TRBV14 and TRBJ2-5, with TRBD2 matching 15 bases. Germline V gene sequence: CDR1 SGHDN, CDR2 FVKESK. There are 16 residues in the CDR3. V gave up 4 bases and J gave up 4 bases; unmatched junction bases: 4.

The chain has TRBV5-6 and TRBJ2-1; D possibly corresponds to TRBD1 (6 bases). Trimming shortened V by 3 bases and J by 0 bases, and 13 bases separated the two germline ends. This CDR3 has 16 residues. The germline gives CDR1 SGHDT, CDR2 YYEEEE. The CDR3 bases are TGTGCCAGCAGCTGGGGGCACAGGAGCTCCTACAATGAGCAGTTCTTC. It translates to CASSWGHRSSYNEQFF.

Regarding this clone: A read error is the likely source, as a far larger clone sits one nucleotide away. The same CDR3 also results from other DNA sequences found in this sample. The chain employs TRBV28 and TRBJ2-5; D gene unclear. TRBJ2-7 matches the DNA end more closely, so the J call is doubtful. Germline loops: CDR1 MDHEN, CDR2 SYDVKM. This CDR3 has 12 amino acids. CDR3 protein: CASSPPAYEQYF. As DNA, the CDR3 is TGTGCCAGCAGTCCCCCGGCCTACGAGCAGTACTTC.

The CDR3 loop reads CASSGDRWGTDTQYF. DNA of the CDR3: TGTGCCAGCAGTGGGGACAGGTGGGGCACAGATACGCAGTATTTT. V usage is TRBV28 and J usage is TRBJ2-3; 8 nucleotides match TRBD1. The J segment lost 1 base and the V segment lost 5 bases, leaving 5 bases of the junction unmatched. The CDR3 has 15 residues. Germline V gene data show CDR1 as MDHEN and CDR2 as SYDVKM.

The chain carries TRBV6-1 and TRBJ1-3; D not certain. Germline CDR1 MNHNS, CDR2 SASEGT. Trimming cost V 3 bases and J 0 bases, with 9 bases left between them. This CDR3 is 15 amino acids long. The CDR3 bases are TGTGCCAGCAGTGATCTGAGAAGCTCTGGAAACACCATATATTTT. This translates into CASSDLRSSGNTIYF.